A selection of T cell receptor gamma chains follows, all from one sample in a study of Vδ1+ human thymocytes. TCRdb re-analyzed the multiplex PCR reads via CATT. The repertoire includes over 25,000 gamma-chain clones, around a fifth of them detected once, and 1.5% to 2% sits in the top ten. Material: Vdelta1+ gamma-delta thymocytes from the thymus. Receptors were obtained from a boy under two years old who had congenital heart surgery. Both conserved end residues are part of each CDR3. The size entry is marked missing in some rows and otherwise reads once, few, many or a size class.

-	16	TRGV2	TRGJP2	CATWDGRYSSDWIKTF	TGTGCCACCTGGGACGGGCGATATAGTAGTGATTGGATCAAGACGTTT
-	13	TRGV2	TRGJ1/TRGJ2	CATWDQARYKKLF	TGTGCCACCTGGGACCAAGCACGGTATAAGAAACTCTTT
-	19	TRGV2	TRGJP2	CATWDRWGPLTGSDWIKTF	TGTGCCACCTGGGACCGCTGGGGGCCGCTTACCGGTAGTGATTGGATCAAGACGTTT
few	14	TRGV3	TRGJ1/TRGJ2	CATWDTSNYYKKLF	TGTGCCACCTGGGACACGTCAAATTATTATAAGAAACTCTTT
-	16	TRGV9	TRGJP	CALREAQELGKKIKVF	TGTGCCTTGCGGGAGGCACAAGAGTTGGGCAAAAAAATCAAGGTATTT
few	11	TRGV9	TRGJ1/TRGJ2	CALWEVPRKLF	TGTGCCTTGTGGGAGGTACCTAGGAAACTCTTT
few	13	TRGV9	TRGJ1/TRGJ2	CASPIRGYYKKLF	TGTGCCTCACCAATACGGGGTTATTATAAGAAACTCTTT
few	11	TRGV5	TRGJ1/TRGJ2	CATWDSIKKLF	TGTGCCACCTGGGACAGTATAAAGAAACTCTTT
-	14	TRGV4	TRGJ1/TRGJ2	CATWDDSEYYKKLF	TGTGCCACCTGGGATGACTCAGAATATTATAAGAAACTCTTT
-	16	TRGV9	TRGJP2	CALWEVQGGSDWIKTF	TGTGCCTTGTGGGAGGTGCAAGGTGGTAGTGATTGGATCAAGACGTTT
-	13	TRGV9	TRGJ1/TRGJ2	CALWDDDYYKKLF	TGTGCCTTGTGGGACGACGATTATTATAAGAAACTCTTT
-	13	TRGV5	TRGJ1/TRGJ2	CATWDIDYYKKLF	TGTGCCACCTGGGACATTGATTATTATAAGAAACTCTTT
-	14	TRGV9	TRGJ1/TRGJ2	CALWDPQAGYKKLF	TGTGCCTTGTGGGACCCCCAGGCTGGTTATAAGAAACTCTTT
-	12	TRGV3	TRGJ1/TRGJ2	CATWDAAIKKLF	TGTGCCACCTGGGACGCAGCCATAAAGAAACTCTTT
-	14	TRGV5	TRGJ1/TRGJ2	CATWSRLSYYKKLF	TGTGCCACCTGGTCCCGGTTGTCATATTATAAGAAACTCTTT
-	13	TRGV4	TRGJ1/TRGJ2	CATWDRSCCKKLF	TGTGCCACCTGGGACCGCAGCTGTTGTAAGAAACTCTTT
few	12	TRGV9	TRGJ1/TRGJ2	CALWSLYYKKLF	TGTGCCTTGTGGAGTCTTTATTATAAGAAACTCTTT
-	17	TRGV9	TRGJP	CALWEVNQELGKKIKVF	TGTGCCTTGTGGGAGGTCAATCAAGAGTTGGGCAAAAAAATCAAGGTATTT
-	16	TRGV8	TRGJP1	CATWDSAGATGWFKIF	TGTGCCACCTGGGATTCTGCGGGGGCCACTGGTTGGTTCAAGATATTT
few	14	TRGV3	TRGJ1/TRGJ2	CATWDTRLRNKKLF	TGTGCCACCTGGGACACGCGATTGCGGAATAAGAAACTCTTT
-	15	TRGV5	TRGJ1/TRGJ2	CATWDRRPGGYKKLF	TGTGCCACCTGGGACAGGCGGCCGGGGGGCTATAAGAAACTCTTT
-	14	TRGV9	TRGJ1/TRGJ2	CALWEGSNYYKKLF	TGTGCCTTGTGGGAGGGATCGAATTATTATAAGAAACTCTTT
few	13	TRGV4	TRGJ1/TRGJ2	CATWDGPEYKKLF	TGTGCCACCTGGGATGGGCCGGAATATAAGAAACTCTTT
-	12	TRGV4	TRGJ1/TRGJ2	CATWESCGLELF	TGTGCCACCTGGGAATCATGCGGGCTGGAACTCTTT
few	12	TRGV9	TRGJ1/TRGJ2	CALWEVMSQKLF	TGTGCCTTGTGGGAGGTGATGTCGCAGAAACTCTTT
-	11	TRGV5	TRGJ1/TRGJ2	CATWDTPGMLF	TGTGCCACCTGGGACACCCCAGGGATGCTCTTT
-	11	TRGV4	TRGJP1	CATWSGWFKIF	TGTGCCACCTGGTCTGGTTGGTTCAAGATATTT
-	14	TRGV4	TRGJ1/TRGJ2	CATWDTPPPRKKLF	TGTGCCACCTGGGATACCCCACCTCCTAGAAAGAAACTCTTT
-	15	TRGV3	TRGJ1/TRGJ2	CATWDRRVMGYKKLF	TGTGCCACCTGGGACAGGCGGGTTATGGGTTATAAGAAACTCTTT
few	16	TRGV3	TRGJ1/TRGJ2	CATWDRPLKNYYKKLF	TGTGCCACCTGGGACAGGCCGCTAAAGAATTATTATAAGAAACTCTTT
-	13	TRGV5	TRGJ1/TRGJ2	CATWDGGCVQKLF	TGTGCCACCTGGGACGGAGGATGTGTGCAGAAACTCTTT
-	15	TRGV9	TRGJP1	CALWEVHGTGWFKLF	TGTGCCTTGTGGGAGGTGCACGGGACTGGTTGGTTCAAGCTATTT
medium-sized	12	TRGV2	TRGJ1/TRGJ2	CATWDGRYKKLF	TGTGCCACCTGGGACGGGCGCTATAAGAAACTCTTT
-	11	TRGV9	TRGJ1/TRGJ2	CALWEADEKLF	TGTGCCTTGTGGGAGGCGGATGAGAAACTCTTT
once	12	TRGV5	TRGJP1	CATFLPGRFKIF	TGTGCCACCTTCCTCCCGGGACGGTTCAAGATATTT
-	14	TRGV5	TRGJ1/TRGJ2	CATWDRLGYYKKLF	TGTGCCACCTGGGACAGGCTGGGTTATTATAAGAAACTCTTT
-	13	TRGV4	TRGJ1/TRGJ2	CATWIEAYYKKLF	TGTGCCACCTGGATCGAGGCTTATTATAAGAAACTCTTT
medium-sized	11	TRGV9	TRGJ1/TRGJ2	CALWAPGWKLF	TGTGCCTTGTGGGCGCCAGGGTGGAAACTCTTT
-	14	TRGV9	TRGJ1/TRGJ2	CALWEALVHYKKLF	TGTGCCTTGTGGGAGGCGCTGGTCCATTATAAGAAACTCTTT